This entry lists 25 T cell receptor beta chains sequenced from one sample in a study of T cell responses to AZD1222 COVID-19 vaccine. Data came from immunoSEQ multiplex PCR; TCRdb stores just in-frame clones and leaves some out. Of roughly 99,000 clones in the sample, 75% to 95% were seen once. This material consisted of peripheral blood, taken 28 days after the second AZD1222 dose. The receptor source for this set is an adult who received the AZD1222 COVID-19 vaccine.

CDR3: CASRPGSGELFF. DNA for the CDR3: TGTGCCAGCAGGCCTGGGTCCGGGGAGCTGTTTTTT. The rearrangement joins TRBV5-4 to TRBJ2-2; D gene ambiguous. CDR1 is SGHNT, CDR2 YYREEE, per germline (reference sequence). V shed 5 bases and J shed 6 bases, with 8 bases lying between them. The CDR3 totals 12 residues.

The rearrangement joins TRBV4-1 to TRBJ1-1; D is undetermined. The CDR3 extends over 15 amino acids. The germline V gene encodes CDR1 MGHRA and CDR2 YSYEKL. V shed 0 bases and J shed 8 bases, with 16 bases lying between them. The CDR3 here is CASSQERGSLYEAFF. The DNA for the CDR3 is TGCGCCAGCAGCCAAGAGAGAGGCTCTCTCTACGAAGCTTTCTTT.

The V gene is TRBV3-1 (or the pseudogene TRBV3-2), the J gene TRBJ1-1; 9 positions agree with TRBD1. In germline, CDR1 is LGHDT, CDR2 YNNKEL (reference sequence). The ends lost 6 bases at V and 3 bases at J; junction bases unmatched: 2. The CDR3 runs to 13 residues. The DNA for the CDR3 is TGTGCCAGCAGTCGACAGGGGGACACTGAAGCTTTCTTT. Its translation is CASSRQGDTEAFF.

This chain joins TRBV20-1 and TRBJ2-7, with TRBD2 identical over 9 bases. CDR3 length: 15 amino acids. The trim removed 3 bases at V and 5 bases at J, leaving 11 bases unmatched. Germline CDR1 DFQATT, CDR2 SNEGSKA (reference sequence). DNA of the CDR3: TGCAGTGCTAGTCGTAGCGGGAGACTTGTGGACGAGCAGTACTTC. Protein product: CSASRSGRLVDEQYF.

V is TRBV29-1 and J is TRBJ2-5; D possibly matches TRBD1 or TRBD2 (5 bases each). The germline V gene encodes CDR1 SQVTM and CDR2 ANQGSEA. The V gene lost 6 bases and the J gene lost 7 bases, with 15 bases spanning the gap. The CDR3 length is 12 residues. CDR3 amino acids: CSVPGRGRTQYF. The CDR3 nucleotides read TGCAGCGTCCCCGGACGGGGACGGACCCAGTACTTC.

This chain uses TRBV27 with TRBJ1-2; unclear D gene. V gave up 2 bases and J gave up 0 bases, with 4 bases separating them. The CDR3 runs to 13 residues. The V gene's germline CDR1 is MNHEY and CDR2 SMNVEV (reference sequence). CDR3 protein: CASSLQANYGYTF. CDR3 sequence (DNA): TGTGCCAGCAGTTTACAGGCTAACTATGGCTACACCTTC.

V usage is TRBV2 and J usage is TRBJ2-7, with 7 bases that match TRBD1. The trim removed 1 base at V and 0 bases at J, leaving 6 bases unmatched. This CDR3 comprises 16 residues. CDR1 and CDR2 (germline): SNHLY, FYNNEI. The CDR3 loop is CASSEGDRASSYEQYF. In nucleotides, the CDR3 is TGTGCCAGCAGTGAAGGTGACAGGGCCAGCTCCTACGAGCAGTACTTC.

This clone was seen a handful of times. The rearrangement uses TRBV7-2 and TRBJ2-2; 9 bases are a match to TRBD2. The length of the CDR3 is 15 residues. The junction had 4 bases not matched to a gene; V was cut back by 4 bases and J by 4 bases. In germline, CDR1 is SGHTA, CDR2 FQGNSA. CDR3 bases: TGTGCCAGCAGCTCCCCTAGCGGGACCACCGGGGAGCTGTTTTTT. It encodes CASSSPSGTTGELFF.

The chain employs TRBV3-1 (or the pseudogene TRBV3-2) and TRBJ1-4; possible D gene TRBD1, 6 bases. Germline V gives CDR1 LGHDT, CDR2 YNNKEL (reference sequence). The CDR3 length is 15 residues. The ends were cut back, 3 bases at V and 6 bases at J, with 14 bases in the middle. The CDR3 sequence: CASSQRTEVDEKLFF. CDR3 nucleotides: TGTGCCAGCAGCCAGCGGACAGAGGTTGATGAAAAACTGTTTTTT.

The rearrangement uses TRBV3-1 (or the pseudogene TRBV3-2) and TRBJ1-4; D is unresolved. The CDR3 sequence is 12 residues long. Trimming left V 1 base short and J 5 bases short, with 2 bases between. CDR1 and CDR2 from the germline V gene are LGHDT and YNNKEL (reference sequence). CDR3 residues: CASSQVNEKLFF. The DNA of the CDR3 is TGTGCCAGCAGCCAAGTCAATGAAAAACTGTTTTTT.

The sample holds a few counts of this clone. The gene calls are TRBV6-4 and TRBJ2-1, with a weak D call TRBD2 (6 bases). V gave up 4 bases and J gave up 6 bases, with 10 bases separating them. Germline values: CDR1 MRHNA, CDR2 SNTAGT. The CDR3 has 13 residues. This chain's CDR3 is CASSVSGVNEQFF. CDR3 nucleotide sequence: TGTGCCAGCAGTGTTAGCGGAGTCAATGAGCAGTTCTTC.

The chain couples TRBV19 to TRBJ2-7; TRBD2 matches at 10 bases. This CDR3 spans 14 amino acids. V lost 1 base, J lost 6 bases, and 3 bases stayed unmatched. Germline assignment: CDR1 LNHDA and CDR2 SQIVND (reference sequence). CDR3: CASSIAGTSVEQYF. The CDR3 bases are TGTGCCAGTAGTATAGCAGGGACTAGCGTCGAGCAGTACTTC.

J is TRBJ1-1 and V is TRBV30; D possibly corresponds to TRBD1 (5 bases). V lost 7 bases and J lost 0, with 12 bases in between. Germline CDR1 is GTSNPN and CDR2 is SVGIG (reference sequence). The CDR3 runs to 13 residues. As DNA, the CDR3 is TGTGCCTCTGACGAGGGGATGAACACTGAAGCTTTCTTT. Translation gives CASDEGMNTEAFF.

The chain employs TRBV6-5 and TRBJ1-6, with 11 bases identical to TRBD1. V dropped 6 bases and J dropped 10; count of bases not matched to a gene: 8. Germline V CDR1 and CDR2: MNHEY, SVGAGI. CDR3 length: 15 amino acids. CDR3 in amino acids: CASRGQGGENSPLHF. CDR3 sequence (DNA): TGTGCCAGCAGGGGACAGGGGGGCGAGAACTCACCCCTCCACTTT.

V is TRBV9 and J is TRBJ2-7; 8 positions agree with TRBD2. Germline loops: CDR1 SGDLS, CDR2 YYNGEE. This CDR3 has 14 amino acids. The junction had 8 bases not matched to a gene; V was cut back by 4 bases and J by 5 bases. This chain's CDR3 is CASSPRAGANEQYF. Here the CDR3 DNA reads TGTGCCAGCAGCCCTCGAGCGGGGGCAAACGAGCAGTACTTC.

The chain combines TRBV6-2 or TRBV6-3 with TRBJ2-5, with 10 positions matching TRBD2. This CDR3 is 14 amino acids long. Per the germline V gene, CDR1 is MNHEY and CDR2 is SVGEGT. V shed 2 bases and J 5 bases; nucleotides not matched to a gene: 2. CDR3 bases: TGTGCCAGCAGTTACCTAGCGGGAGACGAGACCCAGTACTTC. Its protein is CASSYLAGDETQYF.

The chain recombines TRBV4-3 with TRBJ2-1; no clear D. V lost 0 bases to trimming and J lost 4 bases, with 16 bases between them. The germline CDR1 and CDR2 sequences are LGHNA and YSLEER. The CDR3 has 17 amino acids. The CDR3 DNA reads as TGCGCCAGCAGCCAAGACGTGGTGTCCCCCGGGTACAATGAGCAGTTCTTC. Protein: CASSQDVVSPGYNEQFF.

The V call is TRBV20-1, the J call TRBJ1-4; possibly TRBD1 for D (6 bases). This CDR3 contains 15 residues. Looked up from germline, CDR1 is DFQATT and CDR2 is SNEGSKA (reference sequence). Deletions cut 3 bases from V and 5 bases from J, with 16 bases between. Written as DNA, the CDR3 is TGCAGTGCTAGTGATGGGGGACAATTGAATGAAAAACTGTTTTTT. Its protein product is CSASDGGQLNEKLFF.

The chain carries TRBV2 and TRBJ2-5; no definite D call. CDR3 size: 11 residues. Germline V CDR1 and CDR2: SNHLY, FYNNEI. V gave up 11 bases and J gave up 1 base, with 8 bases separating them. The CDR3 protein is CAPRLQETQYF. The CDR3 nucleotides are TGTGCCCCTCGGCTCCAAGAGACCCAGTACTTC.

The J gene is TRBJ2-7, the V gene TRBV10-1; D ambiguous. Trimming removed 2 bases from V and 2 bases from J, with 10 bases in between. The CDR3 covers 14 residues. Germline V CDR1 and CDR2: WNHNN, SYGVQD (reference sequence). The CDR3 DNA reads TGCGCCAGCAGTGAGAACATCGGAGCCTACGAGCAGTACTTC. Its protein is CASSENIGAYEQYF.

The gene calls are TRBV4-3 and TRBJ2-7; 12 nucleotides agree with TRBD1. Germline assignment: CDR1 LGHNA and CDR2 YSLEER. V lost 0 bases to trimming and J lost 2 bases; unmatched junction nucleotides: 11. This CDR3 contains 19 residues. CDR3 in amino acids: CASSQDRAGQGAPPYEQYF. The CDR3 coding sequence is TGCGCCAGCAGCCAAGATCGGGCGGGACAGGGGGCTCCCCCCTACGAGCAGTACTTC.

The chain joins TRBV2 to TRBJ1-5; D not certain. The ends were cut back, 7 bases at V and 5 bases at J, with 15 bases in the middle. The length of the CDR3 is 14 residues. The germline V gene encodes CDR1 SNHLY and CDR2 FYNNEI. The CDR3 DNA reads TGTGCCAGCATCGGAGGGCCCCTCGATCAGCCCCAGCATTTT. Translated, it gives CASIGGPLDQPQHF.

The chain carries TRBV5-1 and TRBJ2-3; perhaps TRBD2 as D (6 bases). V was clipped by 8 bases and J by 1 base, with 14 bases between them. Germline assignment: CDR1 SGHRS and CDR2 YFSETQ. The CDR3 runs 14 residues. This CDR3 reads CASKEASGTDTQYF. As DNA, the CDR3 is TGCGCCAGTAAGGAGGCTAGCGGCACAGATACGCAGTATTTT.

This CDR3 is CASSRASYEQYF. The DNA of the CDR3 is TGTGCCAGTTCAAGGGCCTCATACGAGCAGTACTTC. V usage is TRBV11-2 and J usage is TRBJ2-7; D not certain. The V gene lost 9 bases and the J gene lost 4 bases, with 13 bases spanning the gap. Germline CDR1 SGHAT, CDR2 FQNNGV. The CDR3 covers 12 residues.

This chain uses TRBV7-2 with TRBJ2-7; 7 nucleotides match TRBD2. V was pared by 2 bases and J by 7 bases, with 2 bases of the junction left unmatched. The CDR3 runs to 12 residues. Per germline, CDR1 SGHTA and CDR2 FQGNSA. CDR3 coding DNA: TGTGCCAGCAGCTTAACCGGGAGGGAGCAGTACTTC. This sequence encodes CASSLTGREQYF.